This T cell receptor (beta chain) was profiled in a study of T cells after posttransplantation cyclophosphamide. Findings of the study overall: Blood and skin or GI T cell repertoires showed limited TRB overlap. Donor-recipient repertoire similarity was low at 1-2 months, rising over year one.

This related bone marrow graft donor gave peripheral blood on the day of marrow donation. Trimming removed 3 bases at V and 0 bases at J, with 8 bases between. The V gene's germline CDR1 is MNHEY and CDR2 SMNVEV (reference sequence). This CDR3 is 14 amino acids long. This clone was seen ten or more times. Antigen: not known. TCRdb keeps only in-frame clones here, not all; method: immunoSEQ multiplex PCR. The sample has under 50,000 clones, none seen only once. The rearrangement uses TRBV27 and TRBJ1-2; the D is unclear. The TCR sequence derives from a man aged 35 to 55 in good health, CMV-negative, and a related stem cell transplant donor. The specimen was PBMCs. The CDR3 loop is CASSFGGSNYGYTF. CDR3 nucleotides: TGTGCCAGCAGTTTTGGCGGATCTAACTATGGCTACACCTTC.